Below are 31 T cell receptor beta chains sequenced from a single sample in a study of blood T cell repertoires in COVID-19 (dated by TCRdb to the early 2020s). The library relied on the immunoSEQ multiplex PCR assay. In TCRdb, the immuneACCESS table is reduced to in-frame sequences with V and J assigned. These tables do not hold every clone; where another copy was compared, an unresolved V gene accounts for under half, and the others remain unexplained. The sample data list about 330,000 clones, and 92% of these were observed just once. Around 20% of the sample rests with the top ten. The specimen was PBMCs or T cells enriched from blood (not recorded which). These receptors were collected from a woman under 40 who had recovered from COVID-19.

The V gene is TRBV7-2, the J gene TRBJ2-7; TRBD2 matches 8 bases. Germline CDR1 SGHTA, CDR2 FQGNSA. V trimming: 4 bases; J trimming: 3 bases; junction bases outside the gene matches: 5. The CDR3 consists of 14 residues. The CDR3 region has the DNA TGTGCCAGCAGCTCCGCGGGGGGCCACTACGAGCAGTACTTC. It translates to CASSSAGGHYEQYF. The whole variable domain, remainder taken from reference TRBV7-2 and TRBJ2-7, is GAGVSQSPSNKVTEKGKDVELRCDPISGHTALYWYRQSLGQGLEFLIYFQGNSAPDKSGLPSDRFSAERTGGSVSTLTIQRTQQEDSAVYLCASSSAGGHYEQYFGPGTRLTVT.

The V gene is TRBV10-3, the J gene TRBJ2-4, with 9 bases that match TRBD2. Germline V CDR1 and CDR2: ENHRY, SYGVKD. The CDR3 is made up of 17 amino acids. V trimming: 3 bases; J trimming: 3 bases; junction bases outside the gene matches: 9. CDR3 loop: CAISDLAGGLGKNIQYF. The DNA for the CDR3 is TGTGCCATCAGTGATTTGGCGGGAGGGCTAGGCAAAAACATTCAGTACTTC.

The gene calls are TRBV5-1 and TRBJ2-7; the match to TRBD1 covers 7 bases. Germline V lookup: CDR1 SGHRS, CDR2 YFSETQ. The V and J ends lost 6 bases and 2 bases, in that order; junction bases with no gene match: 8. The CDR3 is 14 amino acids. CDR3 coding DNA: TGCGCCAGCACCCCCACAGGGGATCCCTACGAGCAGTACTTC. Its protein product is CASTPTGDPYEQYF.

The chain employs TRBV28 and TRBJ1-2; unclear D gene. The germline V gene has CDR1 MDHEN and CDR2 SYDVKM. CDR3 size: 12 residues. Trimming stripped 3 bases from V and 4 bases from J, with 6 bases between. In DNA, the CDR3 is TGTGCCAGCAGTTTCAACTTCTATGGCTACACCTTC. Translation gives CASSFNFYGYTF.

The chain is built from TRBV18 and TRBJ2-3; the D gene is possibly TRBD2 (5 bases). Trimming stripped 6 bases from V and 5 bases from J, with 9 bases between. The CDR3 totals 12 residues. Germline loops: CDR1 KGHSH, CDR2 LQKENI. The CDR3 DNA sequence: TGTGCCAGCTCCCTCCGGGGAGATACGCAGTATTTT. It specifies CASSLRGDTQYF.

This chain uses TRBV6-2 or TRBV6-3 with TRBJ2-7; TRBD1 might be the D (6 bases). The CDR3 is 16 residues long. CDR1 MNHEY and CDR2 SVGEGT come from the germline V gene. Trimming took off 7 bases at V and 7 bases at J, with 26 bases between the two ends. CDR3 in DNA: TGTGCCAGCAACCCATCCGGACAGCCTGAGCTGGGAGAGCAGTACTTC. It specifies CASNPSGQPELGEQYF.

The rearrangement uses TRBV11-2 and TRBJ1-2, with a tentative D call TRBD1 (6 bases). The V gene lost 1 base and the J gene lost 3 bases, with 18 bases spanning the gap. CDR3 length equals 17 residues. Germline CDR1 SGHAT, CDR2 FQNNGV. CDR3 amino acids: CASSLVGMRGLDYGYTF. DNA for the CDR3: TGTGCCAGCAGCTTAGTTGGAATGCGGGGGCTGGACTATGGCTACACCTTC.

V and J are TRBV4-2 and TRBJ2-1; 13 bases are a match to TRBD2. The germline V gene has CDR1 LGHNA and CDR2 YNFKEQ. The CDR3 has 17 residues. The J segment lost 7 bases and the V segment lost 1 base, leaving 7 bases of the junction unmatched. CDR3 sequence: CASSQGTSGSLWNEQFF. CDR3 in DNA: TGTGCCAGCAGCCAAGGGACTAGCGGGAGTCTCTGGAATGAGCAGTTCTTC.

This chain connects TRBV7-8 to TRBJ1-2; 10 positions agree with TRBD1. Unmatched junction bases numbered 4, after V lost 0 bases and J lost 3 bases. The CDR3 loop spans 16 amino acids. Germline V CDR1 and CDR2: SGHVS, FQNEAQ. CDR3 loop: CASSLAGGQGDYGYTF. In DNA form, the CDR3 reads TGTGCCAGCAGCTTAGCGGGCGGACAGGGGGACTATGGCTACACCTTC. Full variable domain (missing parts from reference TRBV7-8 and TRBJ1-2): GAGVSQSPRYKVAKRGQDVALRCDPISGHVSLFWYQQALGQGPEFLTYFQNEAQLDKSGLPSDRFFAERPEGSVSTLKIQRTQQEDSAVYLCASSLAGGQGDYGYTFGSGTRLTVV.

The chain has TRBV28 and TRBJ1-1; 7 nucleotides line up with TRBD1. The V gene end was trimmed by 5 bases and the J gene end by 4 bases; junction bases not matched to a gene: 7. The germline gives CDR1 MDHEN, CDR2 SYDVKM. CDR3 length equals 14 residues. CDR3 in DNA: TGTGCCAGCAGTCCGATCGACAGGGCCACTGAAGCTTTCTTT. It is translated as CASSPIDRATEAFF.

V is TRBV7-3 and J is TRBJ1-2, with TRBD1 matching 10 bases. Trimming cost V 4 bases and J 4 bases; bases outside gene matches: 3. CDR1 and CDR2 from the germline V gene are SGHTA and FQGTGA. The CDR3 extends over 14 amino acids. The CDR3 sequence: CASSSGQGIYGYTF. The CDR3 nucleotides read TGTGCCAGCAGCTCGGGACAGGGGATCTATGGCTACACCTTC.

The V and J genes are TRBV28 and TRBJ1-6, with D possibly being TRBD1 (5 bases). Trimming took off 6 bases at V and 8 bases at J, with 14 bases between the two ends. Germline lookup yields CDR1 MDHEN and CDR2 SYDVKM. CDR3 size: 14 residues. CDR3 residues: CASSVDQGDSPLHF. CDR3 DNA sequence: TGTGCCAGCAGCGTGGACCAGGGTGATTCACCCCTCCACTTT.

The CDR3 DNA sequence: TGTGCCAGCAGTCTCGGACTAGCGGGGGGGGGATGGCAAGAGACCCAGTACTTC. Translation gives CASSLGLAGGGWQETQYF. V usage is TRBV27 and J usage is TRBJ2-5; 15 bases match TRBD2. Losses at the gene ends were 5 bases for V and 2 bases for J; bases not matched to a gene: 9. This CDR3 spans 18 amino acids. The V gene's germline CDR1 is MNHEY and CDR2 SMNVEV (reference sequence).

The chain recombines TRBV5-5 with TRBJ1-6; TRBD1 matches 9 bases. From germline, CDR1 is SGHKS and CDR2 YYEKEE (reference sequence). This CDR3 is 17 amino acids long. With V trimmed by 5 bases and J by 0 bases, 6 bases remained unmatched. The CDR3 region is CASRGTGQSSYNSPLHF. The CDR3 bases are TGTGCCAGCAGGGGGACAGGGCAAAGCTCCTATAATTCACCCCTCCACTTT.

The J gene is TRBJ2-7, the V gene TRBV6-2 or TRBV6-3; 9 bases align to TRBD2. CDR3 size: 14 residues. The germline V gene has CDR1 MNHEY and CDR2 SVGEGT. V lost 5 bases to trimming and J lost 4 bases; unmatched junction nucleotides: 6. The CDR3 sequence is CASSDLAGFYEQYF. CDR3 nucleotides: TGTGCCAGCAGTGACCTAGCGGGGTTTTACGAGCAGTACTTC.

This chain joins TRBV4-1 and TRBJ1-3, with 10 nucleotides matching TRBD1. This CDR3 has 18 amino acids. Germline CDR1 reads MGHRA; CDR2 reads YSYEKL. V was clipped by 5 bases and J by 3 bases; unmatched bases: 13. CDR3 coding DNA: TGCGCCAGCAGCGAACCGGGACAGGGGTCGCGGATTGGAAACACCATATATTTT. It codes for CASSEPGQGSRIGNTIYF.

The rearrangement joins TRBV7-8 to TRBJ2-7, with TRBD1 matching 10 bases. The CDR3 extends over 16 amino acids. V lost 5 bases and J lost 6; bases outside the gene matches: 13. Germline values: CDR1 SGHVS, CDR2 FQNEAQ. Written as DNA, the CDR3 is TGTGCCAGCAGCCTCCCTGGACAGGGGGAAGAAAGCGAGCAGTACTTC. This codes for CASSLPGQGEESEQYF.

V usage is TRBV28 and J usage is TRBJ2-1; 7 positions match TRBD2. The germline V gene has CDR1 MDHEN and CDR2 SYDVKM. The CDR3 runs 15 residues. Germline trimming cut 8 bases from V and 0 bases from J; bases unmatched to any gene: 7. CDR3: CASSRGGSSYNEQFF. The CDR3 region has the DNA TGTGCCAGCTCTCGGGGCGGGAGCTCCTACAATGAGCAGTTCTTC.

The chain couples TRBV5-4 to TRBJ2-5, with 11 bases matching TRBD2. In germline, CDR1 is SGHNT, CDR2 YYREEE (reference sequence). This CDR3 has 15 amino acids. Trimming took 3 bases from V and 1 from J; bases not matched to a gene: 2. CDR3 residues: CASSSSGGTQETQYF. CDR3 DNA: TGTGCCAGCAGCTCTAGCGGGGGGACCCAAGAGACCCAGTACTTC.

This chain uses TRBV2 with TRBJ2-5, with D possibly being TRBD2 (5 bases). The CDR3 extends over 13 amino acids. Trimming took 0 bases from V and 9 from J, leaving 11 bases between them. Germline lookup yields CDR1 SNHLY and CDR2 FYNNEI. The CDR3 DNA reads TGTGCCAGCAGTGAAGCCCGGGCCGGGGCCCAGTACTTC. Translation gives CASSEARAGAQYF.

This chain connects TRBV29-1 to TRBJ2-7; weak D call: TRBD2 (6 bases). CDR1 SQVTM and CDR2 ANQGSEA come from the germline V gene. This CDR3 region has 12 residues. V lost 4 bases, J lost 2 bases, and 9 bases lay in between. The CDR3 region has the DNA TGCAGCGTTGGCGGCGGGACCTACGAGCAGTACTTC. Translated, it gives CSVGGGTYEQYF.

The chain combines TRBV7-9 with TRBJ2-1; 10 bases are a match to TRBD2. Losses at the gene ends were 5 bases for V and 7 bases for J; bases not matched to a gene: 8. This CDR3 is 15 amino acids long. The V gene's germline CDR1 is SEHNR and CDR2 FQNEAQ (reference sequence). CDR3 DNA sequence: TGTGCCAGCAGCCCCCCGGGACTAGCGCGGAATGAGCAGTTCTTC. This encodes CASSPPGLARNEQFF.

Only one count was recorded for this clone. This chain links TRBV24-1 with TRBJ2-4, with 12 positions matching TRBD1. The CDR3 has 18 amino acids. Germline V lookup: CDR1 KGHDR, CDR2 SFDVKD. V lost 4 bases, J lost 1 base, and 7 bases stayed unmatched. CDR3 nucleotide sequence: TGTGCCACCAGTGAGTCTCCGGGACAGGGGGCTGCCAAAAACATTCAGTACTTC. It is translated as CATSESPGQGAAKNIQYF.

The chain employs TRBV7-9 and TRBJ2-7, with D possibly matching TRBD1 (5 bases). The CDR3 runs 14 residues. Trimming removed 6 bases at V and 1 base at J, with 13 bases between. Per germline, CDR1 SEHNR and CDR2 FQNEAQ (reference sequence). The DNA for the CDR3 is TGTGCCAGCAGACAACAGGAGAATTCCTACGAGCAGTACTTC. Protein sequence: CASRQQENSYEQYF.

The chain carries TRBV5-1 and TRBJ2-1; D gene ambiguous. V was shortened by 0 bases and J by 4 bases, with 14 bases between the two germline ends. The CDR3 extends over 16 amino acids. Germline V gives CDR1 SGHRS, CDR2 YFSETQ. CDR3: CASSLDGELPYNEQFF. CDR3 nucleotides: TGCGCCAGCAGCTTGGATGGCGAACTACCATACAATGAGCAGTTCTTC.

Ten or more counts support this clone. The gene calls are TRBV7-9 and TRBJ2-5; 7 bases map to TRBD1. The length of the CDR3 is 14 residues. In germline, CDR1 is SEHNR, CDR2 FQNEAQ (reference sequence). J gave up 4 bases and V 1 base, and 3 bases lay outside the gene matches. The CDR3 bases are TGTGCCAGCAGCTTAGGGAACAGGGGAGAGACCCAGTACTTC. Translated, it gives CASSLGNRGETQYF.

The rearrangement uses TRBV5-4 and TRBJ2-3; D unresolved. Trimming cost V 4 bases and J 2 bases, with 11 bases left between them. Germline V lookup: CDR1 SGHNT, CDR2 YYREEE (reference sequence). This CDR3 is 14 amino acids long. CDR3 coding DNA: TGTGCCAGCAGCACTCCCGGTTACACAGATACGCAGTATTTT. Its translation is CASSTPGYTDTQYF.

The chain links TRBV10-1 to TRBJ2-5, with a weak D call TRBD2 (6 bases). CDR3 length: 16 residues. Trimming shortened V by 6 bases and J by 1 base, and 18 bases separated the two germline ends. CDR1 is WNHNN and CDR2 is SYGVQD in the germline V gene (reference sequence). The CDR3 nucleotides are TGCGCCAGCAGCATACGGGGGTGGCGGGTCCAAGAGACCCAGTACTTC. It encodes CASSIRGWRVQETQYF.

CDR3 loop: CASSQVTIGRETQYF. CDR3 nucleotide sequence: TGCGCCAGCAGCCAAGTGACTATCGGGCGTGAGACCCAGTACTTC. This chain joins TRBV4-1 and TRBJ2-5; D is possibly TRBD2 (5 bases). Germline V gives CDR1 MGHRA, CDR2 YSYEKL. The length of the CDR3 is 15 residues. Trimming removed 1 base at V and 5 bases at J, with 14 bases between.

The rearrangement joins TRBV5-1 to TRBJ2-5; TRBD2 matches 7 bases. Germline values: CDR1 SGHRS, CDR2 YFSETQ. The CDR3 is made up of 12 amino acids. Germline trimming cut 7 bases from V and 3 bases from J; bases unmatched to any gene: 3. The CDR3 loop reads CASLGGEETQYF. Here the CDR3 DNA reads TGCGCCAGCCTGGGGGGGGAAGAGACCCAGTACTTC. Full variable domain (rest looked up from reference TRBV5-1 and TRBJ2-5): KAGVTQTPRYLIKTRGQQVTLSCSPISGHRSVSWYQQTPGQGLQFLFEYFSETQRNKGNFPGRFSGRQFSNSRSEMNVSTLELGDSALYLCASLGGEETQYFGPGTRLLVL.

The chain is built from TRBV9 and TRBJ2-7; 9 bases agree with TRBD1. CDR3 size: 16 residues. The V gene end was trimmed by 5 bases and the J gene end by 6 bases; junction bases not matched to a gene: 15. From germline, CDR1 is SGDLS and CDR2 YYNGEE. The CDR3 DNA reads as TGTGCCAGCAGTTCAGACGTCGACAGGGGGTGTTTCGAGCAGTACTTC. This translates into CASSSDVDRGCFEQYF.